What follows are 2 T cell receptor beta chains derived from one specimen sequenced in a study of T cells after yellow fever vaccination. TCRdb analysed the 5' RACE reads with MiXCR anew, one entry per CDR3 protein. Of 450,000 to 600,000 distinct CDR3 sequences detected, about a sixth appear once; the ten largest clones hold roughly 17%. The sample consisted of PBMCs, taken less than 6 days after the first yellow fever vaccination. The receptors stem from a man between 18 and 29 years old who received the YFV17D yellow fever vaccine.

The chain recombines TRBV7-2 with TRBJ1-1; D is undetermined. This CDR3 is built from 12 residues. With 7 bases removed from V and 10 bases from J, the gap between germline ends came to 16 bases. Germline CDR1 is SGHTA and CDR2 is FQGNSA. CDR3 DNA: TGTGCCAGCACCCCCCTATTCGGGGTAGCTTTCTTT. Translated: CASTPLFGVAFF.

The V gene is TRBV5-6, the J gene TRBJ2-1; the D gene is possibly TRBD1 (6 bases). Trimming stripped 4 bases from V and 5 bases from J, with 13 bases between. Germline V gives CDR1 SGHDT, CDR2 YYEEEE. The length of the CDR3 is 14 residues. The CDR3 sequence: CASSPWGLHNEQFF. The CDR3 DNA follows: TGTGCCAGCAGCCCGTGGGGGCTGCACAATGAGCAGTTCTTC.